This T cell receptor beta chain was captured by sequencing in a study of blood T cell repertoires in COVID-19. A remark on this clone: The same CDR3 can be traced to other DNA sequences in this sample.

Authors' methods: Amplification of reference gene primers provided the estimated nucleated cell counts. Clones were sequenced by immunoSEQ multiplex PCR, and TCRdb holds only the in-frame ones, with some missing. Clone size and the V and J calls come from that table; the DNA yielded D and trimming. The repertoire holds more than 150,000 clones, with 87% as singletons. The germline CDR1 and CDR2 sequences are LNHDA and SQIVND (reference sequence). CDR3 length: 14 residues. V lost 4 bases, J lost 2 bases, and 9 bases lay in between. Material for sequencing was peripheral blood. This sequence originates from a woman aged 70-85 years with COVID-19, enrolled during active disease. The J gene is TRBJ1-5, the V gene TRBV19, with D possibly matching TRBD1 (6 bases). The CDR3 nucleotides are TGTGCCAGTAGTAGGGGGCAGGGCAATCAGCCCCAGCATTTT. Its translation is CASSRGQGNQPQHF.